This T cell receptor beta chain was obtained from a study of blood T cell repertoires in COVID-19. The CDR3 sequence is 18 residues long. Germline V gene data show CDR1 as SGHRS and CDR2 as YFSETQ. The junction had 7 bases not matched to a gene; V was cut back by 0 bases and J by 1 base. The method was immunoSEQ multiplex PCR; TCRdb's version includes in-frame clones alone and lacks a portion of them. Of about 99,000 clones in the sample, roughly nine tenths were seen once. This clone turned up a few times. The gene calls are TRBV5-1 and TRBJ1-6; 7 bases are shared with TRBD1. This TCR was recovered from a human donor in a cohort sampled during active COVID-19. Specimen: peripheral blood. The CDR3 sequence: CASSLAGQAPSYNSPLHF. The DNA of the CDR3 is TGCGCCAGCAGCTTGGCTGGACAGGCTCCTTCCTATAATTCACCCCTCCACTTT.